This passage covers 24 T cell receptor beta chains from one sample sequenced in a study of OX40 agonist ivuxolimab in advanced cancers. Here immunoSEQ multiplex PCR was the method, and the copy in TCRdb shows in-frame clones only, minus some. Found here are 70,000 to 95,000 clones, more than 75% of them singletons; the top ten hold approximately 6.2%. Sequenced here: CD4+ or CD8+ T cells sorted from blood, sampled in a trial of the OX40 agonist ivuxolimab. These TCRs come from an adult with an advanced solid tumor such as melanoma, head and neck, liver or kidney cancer.

This chain connects TRBV7-3 to TRBJ1-1, with D possibly being TRBD1 (5 bases). V dropped 0 bases and J dropped 3 bases, with 5 bases sitting between them. The CDR3 is made up of 13 amino acids. Germline-derived CDR1 and CDR2 are SGHTA and FQGTGA. Written as DNA, the CDR3 is TGTGCCAGCAGCTTAACGACAGACACTGAAGCTTTCTTT. Translated, it gives CASSLTTDTEAFF.

This chain uses TRBV7-9 with TRBJ2-3; 9 bases line up with TRBD1. V gave up 6 bases and J gave up 4 bases; unmatched junction bases: 11. From germline, CDR1 is SEHNR and CDR2 FQNEAQ (reference sequence). The CDR3 spans 16 residues. CDR3 sequence: CASRLPGQGKADTQYF. DNA of the CDR3: TGTGCCAGCAGACTTCCGGGACAGGGTAAAGCAGATACGCAGTATTTT.

The rearrangement links TRBV28 to TRBJ1-1, with D possibly TRBD1 on 5 matching bases. Germline CDR1 MDHEN, CDR2 SYDVKM. CDR3 length: 14 residues. Trimming took 6 bases from V and 0 from J, leaving 11 bases between them. The CDR3 nucleotides read TGTGCCAGCAGGACAGTTCATATGAACACTGAAGCTTTCTTT. It codes for CASRTVHMNTEAFF.

In its sample, this clone was seen once. The rearrangement uses TRBV11-3 and TRBJ2-1; TRBD2 matches 8 bases. From germline, CDR1 is SGHNT and CDR2 YENEEA. V shed 4 bases, J shed 9 bases, and the junction held 5 bases outside the gene matches. CDR3 size: 13 residues. In DNA form, the CDR3 reads TGTGCCAGCAGCTCCGGACTAGCTTCTGAGCAGTTCTTC. This gives the protein CASSSGLASEQFF.

The chain recombines TRBV6-1 with TRBJ1-2; D not certain. Germline V lookup: CDR1 MNHNS, CDR2 SASEGT. With 6 bases removed from V and 2 bases from J, the gap between germline ends came to 10 bases. The CDR3 covers 13 residues. CDR3 DNA sequence: TGTGCCAGCAGAATGGAACAGAACTATGGCTACACCTTC. Its protein is CASRMEQNYGYTF.

This clone was observed a handful of times. The chain uses TRBV5-1 and TRBJ2-3; either TRBD1 or TRBD2 may supply D (6 bases each). Trimming shortened V by 4 bases and J by 9 bases, and 18 bases separated the two germline ends. The V gene's germline CDR1 is SGHRS and CDR2 YFSETQ. The length of the CDR3 is 14 residues. DNA for the CDR3: TGCGCCAGCAGCAAGGACAGACCGCGGGGCACGCAGTATTTT. As protein: CASSKDRPRGTQYF.

Turning to this clone: Within the sample, other DNA sequences also encode this same CDR3. The chain carries TRBV28 and TRBJ2-1; D is unresolved. There are 11 residues in the CDR3. V lost 3 bases and J lost 4, with 1 base in between. In germline, CDR1 is MDHEN, CDR2 SYDVKM. The CDR3 DNA is TGTGCCAGCAGTTTGTACAATGAGCAGTTCTTC. Translating it yields CASSLYNEQFF.

This clone has only a few counts. The chain has TRBV7-8 and TRBJ1-2, with D perhaps matching TRBD1 (5 bases). CDR1 is SGHVS and CDR2 is FQNEAQ in the germline V gene. Trimming removed 5 bases at V and 6 bases at J, with 16 bases between. There are 14 residues in the CDR3. The CDR3 nucleotides read TGTGCCAGCAGCCACGATCGGGCAGGGAATGGCTACACCTTC. Protein: CASSHDRAGNGYTF.

This clone was observed once. The chain has TRBV27 and TRBJ1-5, with D possibly TRBD1 on 5 matching bases. V lost 6 bases, J lost 0 bases, and 12 bases lay in between. CDR1 and CDR2 from the germline V gene are MNHEY and SMNVEV (reference sequence). This CDR3 region has 15 residues. The CDR3 sequence: CASSLTVYSNQPQHF. The CDR3 DNA reads as TGTGCCAGCAGCTTGACAGTCTATAGCAATCAGCCCCAGCATTTT.

The chain couples TRBV20-1 to TRBJ2-2; weak D call: TRBD2 (5 bases). Trimming removed 6 bases at V and 5 bases at J, with 7 bases between. The CDR3 has 11 amino acids. The V gene's germline CDR1 is DFQATT and CDR2 SNEGSKA (reference sequence). The CDR3: CSAGETGELFF. DNA for the CDR3: TGCAGTGCCGGGGAGACCGGGGAGCTGTTTTTT.

V usage is TRBV19 and J usage is TRBJ1-5; D gene ambiguous. V lost 0 bases and J lost 3, with 3 bases in between. This CDR3 region has 13 residues. Looked up from germline, CDR1 is LNHDA and CDR2 is SQIVND (reference sequence). For the CDR3, the DNA is TGTGCCAGTAGTATAGATCCCAATCAGCCCCAGCATTTT. Its protein is CASSIDPNQPQHF.

This sequence joins TRBV28 and TRBJ1-6; the match to TRBD1 covers 7 bases. The CDR3 has 14 residues. The germline V gene has CDR1 MDHEN and CDR2 SYDVKM. Trimming at V came to 6 bases and at J to 7 bases, leaving 6 bases not matched to a gene. The chain's CDR3 is CASRLGQANSPLHF. The CDR3 DNA reads as TGTGCCAGCAGACTCGGACAGGCGAATTCACCCCTCCACTTT.

This clone was detected a few times. The CDR3 sequence is CASSLTRGVDSPLHF. In nucleotides, the CDR3 is TGTGCCAGCAGCTTGACCCGGGGAGTGGATTCACCCCTCCACTTT. The V gene is TRBV5-4, the J gene TRBJ1-6; D gene uncertain. The CDR3 contains 15 residues. The germline CDR1 and CDR2 sequences are SGHNT and YYREEE (reference sequence). Trimming removed 1 base at V and 8 bases at J, with 13 bases between.

The CDR3 nucleotides read TGTGCCAGCAGCTTAGTTTGGAGCAGGGGGAATCAGCCCCAGCATTTT. It codes for CASSLVWSRGNQPQHF. V gene TRBV7-2 combines with J gene TRBJ1-5, with TRBD1 identical over 7 bases. The J segment lost 4 bases and the V segment lost 1 base, leaving 7 bases of the junction unmatched. Germline CDR1 is SGHTA and CDR2 is FQGNSA. The CDR3 extends over 16 amino acids.

The chain is built from TRBV5-1 and TRBJ1-4, with D perhaps matching TRBD1 (5 bases). The CDR3 spans 17 residues. Between the trimmed V and J ends, which lost 5 bases and 0 bases, there was a span of 17 bases. The germline gives CDR1 SGHRS, CDR2 YFSETQ. The CDR3 DNA reads TGCGCCAGCAGGAAAGGCGACAGTTCGGCAACTAATGAAAAACTGTTTTTT. This gives the protein CASRKGDSSATNEKLFF.

The rearrangement uses TRBV7-2 and TRBJ2-7; D is unclear. The CDR3 contains 14 residues. Germline loops: CDR1 SGHTA, CDR2 FQGNSA. Trimming took off 2 bases at V and 0 bases at J, with 8 bases between the two ends. This CDR3 is CASSLNPHSYEQYF. DNA of the CDR3: TGTGCCAGCAGCTTAAATCCTCACTCCTACGAGCAGTACTTC.

The CDR3 coding sequence is TGCGCCAGCAGGCAGGGCGGGTCTGGGGCCAACGTCCTGACTTTC. This codes for CASRQGGSGANVLTF. The rearrangement uses TRBV10-2 and TRBJ2-6; D possibly uses TRBD1 or TRBD2 (5 bases each). This CDR3 has 15 amino acids. The ends were cut back, 6 bases at V and 1 base at J, with 10 bases in the middle. The germline gives CDR1 WSHSY, CDR2 SAAADI.

The rearrangement links TRBV29-1 to TRBJ1-2; no clear D. Germline CDR1 is SQVTM and CDR2 is ANQGSEA. Trimming removed 2 bases from V and 0 bases from J, with 10 bases in between. This CDR3 spans 14 amino acids. The CDR3, as DNA: TGCAGCGTTGAATGGTTCACAGCTAACTATGGCTACACCTTC. Translating it yields CSVEWFTANYGYTF. The whole variable domain, remainder taken from reference TRBV29-1 and TRBJ1-2, is SAVISQKPSRDICQRGTSLTIQCQVDSQVTMMFWYRQQPGQSLTLIATANQGSEATYESGFVIDKFPISRPNLTFSTLTVSNMSPEDSSIYLCSVEWFTANYGYTFGSGTRLTVV.

This chain links TRBV18 with TRBJ1-1; D might be TRBD1 (6 bases). From germline, CDR1 is KGHSH and CDR2 LQKENI. V was clipped by 6 bases and J by 4 bases, with 18 bases between them. CDR3 length: 15 residues. The CDR3 region has the DNA TGTGCCAGCTCCCGGGCCGGGAGGGGGTTCACTGAAGCTTTCTTT. It specifies CASSRAGRGFTEAFF.

The chain employs TRBV5-4 and TRBJ2-3; D not certain. The germline V gene encodes CDR1 SGHNT and CDR2 YYREEE (reference sequence). Trimming removed 4 bases from V and 4 bases from J, with 16 bases in between. CDR3 size: 15 residues. The CDR3 is CASSPVTDVPDTQYF. CDR3 nucleotides: TGTGCCAGCAGCCCGGTCACTGATGTTCCAGATACGCAGTATTTT.

This rearrangement joins TRBV4-1 to TRBJ2-5; tentatively, D is TRBD2 (6 bases). Per the germline V gene, CDR1 is MGHRA and CDR2 is YSYEKL. V dropped 0 bases and J dropped 5 bases, with 7 bases sitting between them. The CDR3 has 13 amino acids. Written as DNA, the CDR3 is TGCGCCAGCAGCCAAGATCGGGGGGAGACCCAGTACTTC. As protein: CASSQDRGETQYF.

The gene calls are TRBV4-3 and TRBJ2-2; 8 positions agree with TRBD1. CDR1 is LGHNA, CDR2 YSLEER, per germline. This CDR3 spans 15 amino acids. With 7 bases clipped from V and 4 bases from J, the junction kept 8 bases outside the gene matches. The CDR3 sequence is CASTPNRGTTGELFF. The CDR3 bases are TGCGCCAGCACCCCGAACAGGGGGACCACCGGGGAGCTGTTTTTT.

This clone occurred once. The chain carries TRBV7-7 and TRBJ2-5; D not resolved. Germline CDR1 and CDR2: SSHAT and FNYEAQ (reference sequence). The CDR3 sequence is 14 residues long. V lost 3 bases and J lost 10, with 18 bases in between. The CDR3 region has the DNA TGTGCCAGCAGCTTGGTCCAGATAAGGAGTGTCCAGTACTTC. Translated, it gives CASSLVQIRSVQYF.

The chain couples TRBV5-6 to TRBJ1-2; D unresolved. CDR3 length equals 11 residues. V dropped 4 bases and J dropped 8 bases, with 9 bases sitting between them. In germline, CDR1 is SGHDT, CDR2 YYEEEE. CDR3 sequence (DNA): TGTGCCAGCAGCGGTACCTGGGGCTACACCTTC. Translating it yields CASSGTWGYTF.